The next 17 T cell receptor beta chains were all read from a single sample in a study of vaccination and CD4 T cells after COVID-19. Treatment described: roughly 10-day PBMC culture with coronavirus spike peptide pools or control peptides (ViraFEST assay). These receptors' targets are unknown. CD4+ T cells that had been cultured provided DNA sequenced with the Oncomine TCR Beta short-read assay. TCRdb reprocessed the PCR reads with MiXCR, giving one entry per CDR3 protein. The sample yields around 16,000 distinct CDR3 sequences, roughly 73% seen once. The specimen sequenced was CD4+ T cells from blood, cultured in vitro. These receptors were obtained from a human donor who had recovered from COVID-19.

This chain links TRBV11-1 with TRBJ1-5; a possible D gene is TRBD1 (6 bases). V was cut by 0 bases and J by 7 bases, with 7 bases left in between. Germline-derived CDR1 and CDR2 are SGHAT and FQDESV (reference sequence). The CDR3 extends over 13 amino acids. The CDR3 coding sequence is TGTGCCAGCAGCTTAGCCGGGGGCCAGCCCCAGCATTTT. Amino acid sequence: CASSLAGGQPQHF.

The J gene is TRBJ1-5, the V gene TRBV15; TRBD1 might be the D (5 bases). The V end was cut by 0 bases, the J end by 1 base, with 10 bases between. The CDR3 runs 16 residues. CDR1 is LNHNV, CDR2 YYDKDF, per germline (reference sequence). As DNA, the CDR3 is TGTGCCACCAGCAGAGACCAGGGCGTAAGCAATCAGCCCCAGCATTTT. Encoded protein: CATSRDQGVSNQPQHF. The full variable domain, its missing parts supplied by reference TRBV15 and TRBJ1-5, is DAMVIQNPRYQVTQFGKPVTLSCSQTLNHNVMYWYQQKSSQAPKLLFHYYDKDFNNEADTPDNFQSRRPNTSFCFLDIRSPGLGDTAMYLCATSRDQGVSNQPQHFGDGTRLSIL.

J is TRBJ2-2 and V is TRBV27, with TRBD2 identical over 11 bases. Germline V lookup: CDR1 MNHEY, CDR2 SMNVEV (reference sequence). The CDR3 consists of 16 residues. V gave up 3 bases and J gave up 5 bases; unmatched junction bases: 5. The CDR3 bases are TGTGCCAGCAGTTTGTTCGGGACTAGCGGAACCGGGGAGCTGTTTTTT. Translation gives CASSLFGTSGTGELFF.

CDR3 sequence (DNA): TGCAGTGCTAGAGGCCCCAGGAACACCGGGGAGCTGTTTTTT. It encodes CSARGPRNTGELFF. The chain links TRBV20-1 to TRBJ2-2, with no clear D. The CDR3 extends over 14 amino acids. Per germline, CDR1 DFQATT and CDR2 SNEGSKA (reference sequence). V was clipped by 1 base and J by 1 base, with 7 bases between them.

V gene TRBV7-2 combines with J gene TRBJ1-2; D ambiguous. Trimming took off 5 bases at V and 11 bases at J, with 12 bases between the two ends. The CDR3 spans 11 residues. The germline CDR1 and CDR2 sequences are SGHTA and FQGNSA. The CDR3 DNA follows: TGTGCCAGCAGCAACTTCCCCCTGTACACCTTC. This encodes CASSNFPLYTF.

This clonotype came up a few times. The chain has TRBV24-1 and TRBJ1-1; 9 nucleotides match TRBD1. V lost 7 bases, J lost 5 bases, and 7 bases stayed unmatched. CDR3 length equals 14 residues. Germline assignment: CDR1 KGHDR and CDR2 SFDVKD. This chain's CDR3 is CATRAQGAGTEAFF. The DNA of the CDR3 is TGTGCCACCAGGGCACAGGGGGCCGGTACTGAAGCTTTCTTT.

The chain employs TRBV6-1 and TRBJ1-5; D not resolved. Trimming left V 5 bases short and J 0 bases short, with 11 bases between. The germline gives CDR1 MNHNS, CDR2 SASEGT. The CDR3 is 15 amino acids. CDR3 nucleotides: TGTGCCAGCAGTACAAGAACGGGTAGCAATCAGCCCCAGCATTTT. Translation: CASSTRTGSNQPQHF.

This clonotype was observed once. DNA for the CDR3: TGTGCCAGCAGTGGGACTAGCGGGGGGGTTAAAGAGACCCAGTACTTC. Amino acid sequence: CASSGTSGGVKETQYF. The V gene is TRBV28, the J gene TRBJ2-5, with 16 bases identical to TRBD2. In germline, CDR1 is MDHEN, CDR2 SYDVKM. V lost 5 bases to trimming and J lost 3 bases; unmatched junction nucleotides: 3. The CDR3 has 16 amino acids.

This chain connects TRBV2 to TRBJ1-2; a weak D match, TRBD1 (6 bases). Germline loops: CDR1 SNHLY, CDR2 FYNNEI. The CDR3 totals 13 residues. Trimming removed 10 bases at V and 6 bases at J, with 18 bases between. CDR3 loop: CAITTGGVDGYTF. DNA for the CDR3: TGTGCCATCACGACCGGGGGCGTCGATGGCTACACCTTC.

This rearrangement joins TRBV4-1 to TRBJ1-4, with 8 positions matching TRBD1. Germline CDR1 and CDR2: MGHRA and YSYEKL. The CDR3 is made up of 15 amino acids. Unmatched junction bases numbered 8, after V lost 3 bases and J lost 8 bases. The CDR3 loop reads CASSQSGQGGEKLFF. The CDR3 nucleotides read TGCGCCAGCAGCCAGAGCGGACAGGGTGGCGAAAAACTGTTTTTT.

This clonotype was seen a few times. This chain joins TRBV24-1 and TRBJ1-5; D unclear. CDR1 and CDR2 from the germline V gene are KGHDR and SFDVKD. The CDR3 totals 13 residues. Trimming removed 7 bases at V and 6 bases at J, with 12 bases between. CDR3 nucleotide sequence: TGTGCCACCAGCCCGGCGGTTGGTCAGCCCCAGCATTTT. Its protein is CATSPAVGQPQHF.

This clonotype appeared a single time. The genes are TRBV20-1 and TRBJ2-1; 14 positions match TRBD2. CDR1 and CDR2 from the germline V gene are DFQATT and SNEGSKA (reference sequence). This CDR3 has 20 residues. Trimming cost V 1 base and J 6 bases; bases outside gene matches: 17. The chain's CDR3 is CSARATDRLAGGPRGNEQFF. For the CDR3, the DNA is TGCAGTGCTAGAGCTACCGACCGACTAGCGGGAGGGCCCCGGGGCAATGAGCAGTTCTTC.

This chain uses TRBV7-2 with TRBJ1-2, with D possibly being TRBD1 (5 bases). This CDR3 spans 14 amino acids. V lost 5 bases to trimming and J lost 5 bases, with 15 bases between them. The germline gives CDR1 SGHTA, CDR2 FQGNSA. The CDR3 sequence is CASSGDSLLYGYTF. The CDR3 nucleotides are TGTGCCAGCAGCGGAGACAGTCTTCTGTATGGCTACACCTTC.

The CDR3 DNA sequence: TGTGCCAGCAGCTTATCGGGGACAGGGGTCGGCTACACCTTC. Amino acids: CASSLSGTGVGYTF. The gene calls are TRBV7-2 and TRBJ1-2, with 10 bases aligning to TRBD1. This CDR3 is 14 amino acids long. Germline V lookup: CDR1 SGHTA, CDR2 FQGNSA. Trimming took 2 bases from V and 8 from J; bases not matched to a gene: 5.

The rearrangement joins TRBV19 to TRBJ1-5; 7 bases are shared with TRBD1. Germline CDR1 reads LNHDA; CDR2 reads SQIVND (reference sequence). CDR3 length: 16 amino acids. Trimming at V came to 5 bases and at J to 2 bases, leaving 9 bases not matched to a gene. The CDR3 bases are TGTGCCAGTAGTGATGAACAGGGGAAGGGCAATCAGCCCCAGCATTTT. Its translation is CASSDEQGKGNQPQHF. The full variable domain, rest sourced from reference TRBV19 and TRBJ1-5, is DGGITQSPKYLFRKEGQNVTLSCEQNLNHDAMYWYRQDPGQGLRLIYYSQIVNDFQKGDIAEGYSVSREKKESFPLTVTSAQKNPTAFYLCASSDEQGKGNQPQHFGDGTRLSIL.

This clonotype was recorded a few times. This chain connects TRBV5-1 to TRBJ2-5; D ambiguous. CDR3 length equals 17 residues. Per germline, CDR1 SGHRS and CDR2 YFSETQ. Trimming removed 7 bases from V and 5 bases from J, with 27 bases in between. CDR3 bases: TGCGCCAGCGACAACCTGGCTGTGGGGTCCCATCAGGAGACCCAGTACTTC. It is translated as CASDNLAVGSHQETQYF.

The chain recombines TRBV30 with TRBJ2-5, with 7 bases aligning to TRBD2. V lost 3 bases, J lost 5 bases, and 12 bases stayed unmatched. The CDR3 spans 15 residues. Germline assignment: CDR1 GTSNPN and CDR2 SVGIG (reference sequence). The CDR3 DNA is TGTGCCTGGAGGGCCAACGGCTGGGGAGGGGAGACCCAGTACTTC. It codes for CAWRANGWGGETQYF.